A single sample is the source of the 12 T cell receptor beta chains below, sequenced in a study of blood T cell repertoires in COVID-19. The table came from immunoSEQ multiplex PCR; TCRdb's copy has only in-frame clones and leaves some out. The sample shows some 260,000 clones, about 81% of them seen only once. Sequenced material: PBMCs or T cells enriched from blood (not recorded which). Receptor source: a man under 40 with acute COVID-19.

The rearrangement links TRBV5-1 to TRBJ1-6; weak D call: TRBD1 (6 bases). Germline CDR1 reads SGHRS; CDR2 reads YFSETQ. The V end was cut by 7 bases, the J end by 7 bases, with 15 bases between. CDR3 length equals 14 residues. The DNA of the CDR3 is TGCGCCAGCCAGATGGGGGCCCCCAATTCACCCCTCCACTTT. Its protein product is CASQMGAPNSPLHF.

The chain uses TRBV18 and TRBJ1-4; TRBD1 is a possible D gene (5 bases). The CDR3 consists of 16 residues. Per germline, CDR1 KGHSH and CDR2 LQKENI. The V and J ends lost 8 bases and 0 bases respectively, with 16 bases between them. CDR3 nucleotide sequence: TGTGCCAGCACTACCGGGACTGCTTCAACTAATGAAAAACTGTTTTTT. Encoded protein: CASTTGTASTNEKLFF.

The chain joins TRBV28 to TRBJ1-2, with D hard to call. V lost 6 bases and J lost 4, with 18 bases in between. This CDR3 is built from 15 residues. Germline assignment: CDR1 MDHEN and CDR2 SYDVKM. The CDR3 DNA sequence: TGTGCCAGCAGACCACCTCTTTCGAGTTCCTATGGCTACACCTTC. Protein: CASRPPLSSSYGYTF.

The chain combines TRBV18 with TRBJ1-3, with TRBD1 identical over 8 bases. The V gene's germline CDR1 is KGHSH and CDR2 LQKENI. The length of the CDR3 is 15 residues. V gave up 5 bases and J gave up 0 bases; unmatched junction bases: 3. CDR3 sequence reads: CASSEDRVSGNTIYF. In DNA, the CDR3 is TGTGCCAGCTCAGAGGACAGGGTCTCTGGAAACACCATATATTTT.

This chain connects TRBV19 to TRBJ1-5, with TRBD1 as a possible D gene (6 bases). This CDR3 is built from 14 residues. V was shortened by 6 bases and J by 7 bases, with 16 bases between the two germline ends. Germline V gene lookup returns CDR1 LNHDA and CDR2 SQIVND (reference sequence). CDR3 sequence (DNA): TGTGCCAGTAGGACCAGTCAGGGGTCCCAGCCCCAGCATTTT. Translated: CASRTSQGSQPQHF.

The CDR3 nucleotides read TGTGCCAGCCCTGCCGCAGGGGGGAACGTGAACACTGAAGCTTTCTTT. Its protein product is CASPAAGGNVNTEAFF. V and J are TRBV2 and TRBJ1-1; 7 bases map to TRBD1. Germline assignment: CDR1 SNHLY and CDR2 FYNNEI. V shed 8 bases and J 0 bases; nucleotides not matched to a gene: 12. This CDR3 comprises 16 residues.

The chain couples TRBV30 to TRBJ1-2, with D possibly matching TRBD1 (5 bases). The CDR3 loop spans 12 amino acids. V dropped 1 base and J dropped 8 bases, with 11 bases sitting between them. CDR1 is GTSNPN, CDR2 SVGIG, per germline (reference sequence). CDR3 in amino acids: CAWSGGLLGYTF. CDR3 nucleotides: TGTGCCTGGAGTGGGGGCTTGCTCGGCTACACCTTC.

The chain has TRBV9 and TRBJ1-4, with TRBD1 matching 11 bases. CDR1 is SGDLS, CDR2 YYNGEE, per germline. Trimming removed 4 bases from V and 10 bases from J; junction bases left unmatched: 21. The CDR3 runs 19 residues. CDR3 sequence (DNA): TGTGCCAGCAGCCCGAACCTCCCGGCCTCGGGACAGGGGGGGCGAAAACTGTTTTTT. Translating gives CASSPNLPASGQGGRKLFF.

This chain uses TRBV19 with TRBJ2-6; D is unresolved. The length of the CDR3 is 15 residues. Germline loops: CDR1 LNHDA, CDR2 SQIVND (reference sequence). Trimming stripped 1 base from V and 2 bases from J, with 6 bases between. The CDR3 DNA reads as TGTGCCAGTAGTATAGCGGTAACTGGGGCCAACGTCCTGACTTTC. As protein: CASSIAVTGANVLTF.

This chain connects TRBV7-9 to TRBJ1-2; TRBD1 might be the D (6 bases). The V end lost 1 base, the J end lost 6 bases, and 12 bases lay between the germline ends. The CDR3 loop spans 14 amino acids. CDR1 is SEHNR, CDR2 FQNEAQ, per germline (reference sequence). CDR3 nucleotide sequence: TGTGCCAGCAGCTTAGTTACAGGGTGGGATGGCTACACCTTC. Translating it yields CASSLVTGWDGYTF.

This clone was detected a few times. CDR3 nucleotides: TGTGCCAGCAGCCAATTCGCAGGGAACAATCAGCCCCAGCATTTT. Its protein product is CASSQFAGNNQPQHF. The chain is built from TRBV16 and TRBJ1-5, with D perhaps matching TRBD1 (5 bases). Germline V lookup: CDR1 KGHSY, CDR2 FQNENV. Trimming stripped 1 base from V and 3 bases from J, with 10 bases between. The CDR3 spans 15 residues. The full variable domain, its missing parts supplied by reference TRBV16 and TRBJ1-5, is GEEVAQTPKHLVRGEGQKAKLYCAPIKGHSYVFWYQQVLKNEFKFLISFQNENVFDETGMPKERFSAKCLPNSPCSLEIQATKLEDSAVYFCASSQFAGNNQPQHFGDGTRLSIL.

The gene calls are TRBV24-1 and TRBJ2-3; TRBD1 agrees at 8 bases. Germline loops: CDR1 KGHDR, CDR2 SFDVKD. With V trimmed by 3 bases and J by 7 bases, 8 bases remained unmatched. The CDR3 is made up of 15 amino acids. The CDR3: CATSDPGQEVYTQYF. The CDR3 nucleotides read TGTGCCACCAGTGATCCGGGACAGGAGGTATATACGCAGTATTTT.